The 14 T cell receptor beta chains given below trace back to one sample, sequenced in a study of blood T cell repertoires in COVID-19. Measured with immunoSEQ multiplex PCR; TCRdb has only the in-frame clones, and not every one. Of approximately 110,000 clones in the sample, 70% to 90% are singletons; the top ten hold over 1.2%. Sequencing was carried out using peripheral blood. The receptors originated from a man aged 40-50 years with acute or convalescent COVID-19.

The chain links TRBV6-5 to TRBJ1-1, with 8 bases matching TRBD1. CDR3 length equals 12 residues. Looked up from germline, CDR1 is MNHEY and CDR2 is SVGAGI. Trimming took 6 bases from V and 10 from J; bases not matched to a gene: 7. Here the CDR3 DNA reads TGTGCCAGCAGACCACCAACAGGGGGAGCTTTCTTT. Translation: CASRPPTGGAFF.

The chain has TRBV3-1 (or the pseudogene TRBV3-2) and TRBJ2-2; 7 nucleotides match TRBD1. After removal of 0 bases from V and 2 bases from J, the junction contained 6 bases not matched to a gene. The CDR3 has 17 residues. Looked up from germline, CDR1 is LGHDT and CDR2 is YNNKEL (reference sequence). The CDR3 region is CASSQERGGPNTGELFF. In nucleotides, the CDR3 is TGTGCCAGCAGCCAAGAGCGAGGGGGCCCTAACACCGGGGAGCTGTTTTTT.

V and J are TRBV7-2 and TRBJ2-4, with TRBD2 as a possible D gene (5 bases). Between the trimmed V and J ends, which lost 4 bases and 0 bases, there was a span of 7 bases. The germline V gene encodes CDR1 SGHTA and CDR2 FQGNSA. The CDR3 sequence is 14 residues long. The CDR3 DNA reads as TGTGCCAGCAGCTCAGGACTAGCCAAAAACATTCAGTACTTC. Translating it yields CASSSGLAKNIQYF.

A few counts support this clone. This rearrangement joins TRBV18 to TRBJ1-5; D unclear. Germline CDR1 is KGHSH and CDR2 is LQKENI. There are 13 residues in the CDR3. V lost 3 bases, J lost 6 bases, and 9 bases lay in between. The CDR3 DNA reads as TGTGCCAGCTCACCGAGGGTTAGTCAGCCCCAGCATTTT. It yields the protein CASSPRVSQPQHF.

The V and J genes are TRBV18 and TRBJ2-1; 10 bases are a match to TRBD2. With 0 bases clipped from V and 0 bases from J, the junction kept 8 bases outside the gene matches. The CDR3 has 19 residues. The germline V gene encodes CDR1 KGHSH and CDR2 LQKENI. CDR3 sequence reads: CASSPPSLAGVFSYNEQFF. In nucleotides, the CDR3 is TGTGCCAGCTCACCACCGTCGCTAGCGGGGGTATTCTCCTACAATGAGCAGTTCTTC.

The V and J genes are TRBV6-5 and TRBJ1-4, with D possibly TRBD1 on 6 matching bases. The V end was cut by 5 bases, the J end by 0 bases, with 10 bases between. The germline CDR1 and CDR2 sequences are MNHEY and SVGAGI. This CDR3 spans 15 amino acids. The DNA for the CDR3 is TGTGCCAGCAGTCGAACAGGGACAACTAATGAAAAACTGTTTTTT. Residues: CASSRTGTTNEKLFF.

This CDR3 reads CASSQVGQGYYNEQFF. CDR3 DNA: TGTGCCAGCAGCCAAGTAGGACAGGGGTACTACAATGAGCAGTTCTTC. J is TRBJ2-1 and V is TRBV11-2, with TRBD1 matching over 9 bases. The J segment lost 3 bases and the V segment lost 5 bases, leaving 8 bases of the junction unmatched. The length of the CDR3 is 16 residues. CDR1 SGHAT and CDR2 FQNNGV come from the germline V gene.

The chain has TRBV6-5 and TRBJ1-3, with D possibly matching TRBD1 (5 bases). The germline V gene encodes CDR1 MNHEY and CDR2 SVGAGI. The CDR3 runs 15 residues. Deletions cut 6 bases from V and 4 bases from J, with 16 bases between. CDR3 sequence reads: CASRPQGGNGNTIYF. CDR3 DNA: TGTGCCAGCAGGCCTCAGGGAGGTAACGGAAACACCATATATTTT.

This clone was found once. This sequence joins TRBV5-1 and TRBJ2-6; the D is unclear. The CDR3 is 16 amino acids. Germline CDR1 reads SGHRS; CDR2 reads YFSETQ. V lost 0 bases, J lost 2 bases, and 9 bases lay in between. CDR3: CASSLAPQTGANVLTF. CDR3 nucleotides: TGCGCCAGCAGCTTGGCGCCACAAACTGGGGCCAACGTCCTGACTTTC.

The DNA of the CDR3 is TGTGCCAGCAGCTTACGGGCGGCCAGGGACACAGATACGCAGTATTTT. As protein: CASSLRAARDTDTQYF. The rearrangement uses TRBV7-8 and TRBJ2-3, with a possible D match to TRBD1 (5 bases). From germline, CDR1 is SGHVS and CDR2 FQNEAQ. V was cut by 2 bases and J by 2 bases, with 14 bases left in between. The CDR3 totals 16 residues.

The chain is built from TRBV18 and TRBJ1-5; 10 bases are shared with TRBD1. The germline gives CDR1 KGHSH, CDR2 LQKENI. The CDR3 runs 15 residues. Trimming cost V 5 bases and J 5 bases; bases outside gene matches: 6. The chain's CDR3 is CASSSRQGAHQPQHF. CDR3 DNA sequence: TGTGCCAGCTCAAGTCGACAGGGGGCACATCAGCCCCAGCATTTT.

CDR3 nucleotide sequence: TGTGCCAGCACTTCGGAACGGACTAGCGGGAGGGCCTTCTATCGGTATTTT. Translated, it gives CASTSERTSGRAFYRYF. The chain employs TRBV21-1 and TRBJ2-3; TRBD2 reflects the table's D call only, with no check against the DNA. TRBV21-1 is flagged as a pseudogene. The CDR3 runs to 17 residues.

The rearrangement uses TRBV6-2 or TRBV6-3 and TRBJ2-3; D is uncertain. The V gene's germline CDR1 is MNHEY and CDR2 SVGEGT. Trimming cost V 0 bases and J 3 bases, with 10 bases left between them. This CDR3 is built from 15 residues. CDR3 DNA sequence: TGTGCCAGCAGTTACTCGCCGTCTAGAACAGATACGCAGTATTTT. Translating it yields CASSYSPSRTDTQYF.

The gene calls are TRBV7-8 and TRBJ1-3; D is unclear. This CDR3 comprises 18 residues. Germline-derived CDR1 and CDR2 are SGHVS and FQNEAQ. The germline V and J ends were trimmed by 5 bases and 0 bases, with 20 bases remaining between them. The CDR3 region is CASSRLEQTFSSGNTIYF. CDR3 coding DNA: TGTGCCAGCAGCCGCTTGGAACAGACGTTCTCCTCTGGAAACACCATATATTTT.